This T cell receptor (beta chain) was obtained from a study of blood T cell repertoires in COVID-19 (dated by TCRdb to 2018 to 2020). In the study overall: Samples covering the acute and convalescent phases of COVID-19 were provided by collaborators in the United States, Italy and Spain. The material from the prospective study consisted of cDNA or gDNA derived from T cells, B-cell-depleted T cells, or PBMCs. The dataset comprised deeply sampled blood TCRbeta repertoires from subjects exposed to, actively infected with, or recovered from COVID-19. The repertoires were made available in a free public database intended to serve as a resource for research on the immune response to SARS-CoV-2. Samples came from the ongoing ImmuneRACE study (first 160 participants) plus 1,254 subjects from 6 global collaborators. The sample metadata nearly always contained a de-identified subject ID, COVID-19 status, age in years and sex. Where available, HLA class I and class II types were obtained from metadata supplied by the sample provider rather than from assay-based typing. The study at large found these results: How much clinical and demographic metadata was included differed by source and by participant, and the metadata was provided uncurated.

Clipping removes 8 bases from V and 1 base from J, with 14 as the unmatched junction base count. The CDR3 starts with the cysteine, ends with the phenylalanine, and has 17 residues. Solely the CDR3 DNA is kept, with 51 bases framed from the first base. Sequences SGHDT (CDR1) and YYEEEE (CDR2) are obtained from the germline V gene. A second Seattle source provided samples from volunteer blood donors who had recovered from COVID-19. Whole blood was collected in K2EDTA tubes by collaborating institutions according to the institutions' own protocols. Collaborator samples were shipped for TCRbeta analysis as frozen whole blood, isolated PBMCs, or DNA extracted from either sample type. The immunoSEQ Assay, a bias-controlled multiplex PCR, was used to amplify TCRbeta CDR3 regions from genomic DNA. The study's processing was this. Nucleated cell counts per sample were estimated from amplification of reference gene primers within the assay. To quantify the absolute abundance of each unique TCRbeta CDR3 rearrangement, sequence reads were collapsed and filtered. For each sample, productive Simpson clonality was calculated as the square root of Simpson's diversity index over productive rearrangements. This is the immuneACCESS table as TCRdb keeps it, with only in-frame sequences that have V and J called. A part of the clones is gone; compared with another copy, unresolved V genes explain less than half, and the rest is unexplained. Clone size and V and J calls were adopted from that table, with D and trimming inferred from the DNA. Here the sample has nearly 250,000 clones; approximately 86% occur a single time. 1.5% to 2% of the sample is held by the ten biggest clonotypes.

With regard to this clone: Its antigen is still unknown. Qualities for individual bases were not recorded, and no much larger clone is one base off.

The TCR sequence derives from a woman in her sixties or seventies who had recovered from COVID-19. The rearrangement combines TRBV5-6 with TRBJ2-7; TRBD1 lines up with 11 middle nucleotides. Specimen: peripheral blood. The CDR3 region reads CARRTGGEGWKSYEQYF. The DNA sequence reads TGTGCCAGACGGACAGGGGGCGAAGGATGGAAGTCCTACGAGCAGTACTTC.